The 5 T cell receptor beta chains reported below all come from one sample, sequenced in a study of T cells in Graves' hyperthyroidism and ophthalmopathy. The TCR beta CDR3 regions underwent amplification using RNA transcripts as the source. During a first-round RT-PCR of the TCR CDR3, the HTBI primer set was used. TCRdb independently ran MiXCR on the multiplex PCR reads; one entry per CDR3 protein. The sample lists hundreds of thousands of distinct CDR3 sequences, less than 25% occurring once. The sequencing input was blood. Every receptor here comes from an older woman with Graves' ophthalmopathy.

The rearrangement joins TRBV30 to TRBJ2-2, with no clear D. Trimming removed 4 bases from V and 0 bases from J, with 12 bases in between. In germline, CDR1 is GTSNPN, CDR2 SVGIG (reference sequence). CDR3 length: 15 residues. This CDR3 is CAWIAGPANTGELFF. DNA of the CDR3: TGTGCCTGGATAGCCGGGCCCGCGAACACCGGGGAGCTGTTTTTT.

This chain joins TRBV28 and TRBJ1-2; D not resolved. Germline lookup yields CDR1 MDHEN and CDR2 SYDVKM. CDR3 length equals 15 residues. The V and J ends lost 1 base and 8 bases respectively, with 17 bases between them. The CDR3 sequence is CASSLSYLPKSGYTF. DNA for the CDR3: TGTGCCAGCAGTTTATCTTATCTTCCCAAGTCGGGCTACACCTTC.

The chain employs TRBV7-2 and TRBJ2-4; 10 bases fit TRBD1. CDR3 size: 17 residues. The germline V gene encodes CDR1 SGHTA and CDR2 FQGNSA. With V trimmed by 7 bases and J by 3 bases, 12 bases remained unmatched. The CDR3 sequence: CASNSPSGQGYKNIQYF. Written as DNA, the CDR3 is TGTGCCAGCAACTCGCCTTCGGGACAGGGGTACAAAAACATTCAGTACTTC.

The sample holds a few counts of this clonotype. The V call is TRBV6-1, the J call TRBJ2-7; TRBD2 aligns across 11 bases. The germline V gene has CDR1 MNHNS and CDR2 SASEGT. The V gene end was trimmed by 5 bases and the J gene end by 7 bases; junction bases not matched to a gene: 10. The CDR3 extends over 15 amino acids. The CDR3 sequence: CASSLMTSGISEQYF. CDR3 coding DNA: TGTGCCAGCAGTTTAATGACTAGCGGGATATCGGAGCAGTACTTC.

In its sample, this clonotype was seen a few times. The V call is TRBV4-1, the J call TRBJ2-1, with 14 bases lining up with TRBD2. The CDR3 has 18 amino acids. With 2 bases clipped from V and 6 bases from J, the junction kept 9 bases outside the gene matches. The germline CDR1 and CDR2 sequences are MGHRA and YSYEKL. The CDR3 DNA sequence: TGCGCCAGCAGCCAATCCGGGACTAGCGGGAGCTTCGTCAATGAGCAGTTCTTC. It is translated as CASSQSGTSGSFVNEQFF.